These 25 T cell receptor beta chains originate from one sample sequenced in a study of T cells in Graves' hyperthyroidism and ophthalmopathy. Regions amplified from RNA transcripts were the TCR beta CDR3 regions. The TCR CDR3 first-round RT-PCR relied on the HTBI primer set. TCRdb redid the calling of the multiplex PCR reads with MiXCR, one entry per CDR3 protein. The sample lists about 690,000 distinct CDR3 sequences, approximately 15% seen once, with around 16% in the top ten. Sequences were obtained from blood. These receptors all stem from a man aged 50-59 years with Graves' hyperthyroidism.

This clonotype was seen a handful of times. The chain combines TRBV28 with TRBJ2-2; TRBD1 matches at 7 bases. Germline lookup yields CDR1 MDHEN and CDR2 SYDVKM. The CDR3 has 14 amino acids. The V and J ends lost 3 bases and 7 bases, in that order; junction bases with no gene match: 5. This CDR3 is CASSLTGSGGELFF. As DNA, the CDR3 is TGTGCCAGCAGTTTGACAGGGTCGGGCGGGGAGCTGTTTTTT.

This clonotype was observed many times. This chain connects TRBV12-3 or TRBV12-4 to TRBJ2-5; the D gene is possibly TRBD2 (6 bases). The V gene lost 6 bases and the J gene lost 13 bases, with 18 bases spanning the gap. The CDR3 totals 12 residues. Here the CDR3 DNA reads TGTGCCAGCAGCGCGGAGGGGTATCCGGCGTACTTC. Protein product: CASSAEGYPAYF.

This clonotype occurred once. The chain is built from TRBV6-2 or TRBV6-3 and TRBJ1-1, with D hard to call. V was cut by 11 bases and J by 4 bases, with 20 bases left in between. This CDR3 contains 14 residues. Germline V CDR1 and CDR2: MNHEY, SVGEGT. This CDR3 reads CAGSRGRGFTEAFF. DNA for the CDR3: TGTGCCGGCTCCAGAGGGCGCGGGTTCACTGAAGCTTTCTTT.

This clonotype was counted a few times. The rearrangement links TRBV19 to TRBJ2-1; TRBD1 or TRBD2 may be the D gene (6 bases each). The germline CDR1 and CDR2 sequences are LNHDA and SQIVND (reference sequence). The CDR3 totals 15 residues. Trimming cost V 4 bases and J 6 bases, with 16 bases left between them. CDR3: CASSRVAGHANEQFF. The CDR3 coding sequence is TGTGCCAGTAGTAGAGTGGCGGGACATGCCAATGAGCAGTTCTTC.

This clonotype has ten or more counts. The chain carries TRBV7-2 and TRBJ2-7, with TRBD1 as a possible D gene (6 bases). V gave up 1 base and J gave up 4 bases, with 11 bases separating them. The CDR3 has 14 residues. Germline V gene lookup returns CDR1 SGHTA and CDR2 FQGNSA. CDR3 sequence: CASSLDRAAYEQYF. In nucleotides, the CDR3 is TGTGCCAGCAGCTTAGACAGGGCCGCTTACGAGCAGTACTTC.

This clonotype was counted many times. The V call is TRBV28, the J call TRBJ1-2; possible D gene TRBD1, 5 bases. The CDR3 has 14 amino acids. Trimming took 6 bases from V and 4 from J, leaving 15 bases between them. Germline V gene lookup returns CDR1 MDHEN and CDR2 SYDVKM. The DNA of the CDR3 is TGTGCCAGCAGCCCCCACGGGGCGAGCTATGGCTACACCTTC. This gives the protein CASSPHGASYGYTF.

This clonotype was detected a few times. V is TRBV9 and J is TRBJ2-1; D is possibly TRBD1 (5 bases). V lost 3 bases to trimming and J lost 5 bases, with 12 bases between them. Germline V gene data show CDR1 as SGDLS and CDR2 as YYNGEE. The CDR3 is made up of 14 amino acids. The CDR3 loop reads CASSASGSHNEQFF. The DNA of the CDR3 is TGTGCCAGCAGCGCGTCAGGGTCCCACAATGAGCAGTTCTTC. Drawing the rest from reference TRBV9 and TRBJ2-1, the complete variable domain is DSGVTQTPKHLITATGQRVTLRCSPRSGDLSVYWYQQSLDQGLQFLIQYYNGEERAKGNILERFSAQQFPDLHSELNLSSLELGDSALYFCASSASGSHNEQFFGPGTRLTVL.

This clonotype was counted a few times. This chain uses TRBV6-2 or TRBV6-3 with TRBJ2-1, with a tentative D call TRBD2 (6 bases). The CDR3 length is 13 residues. Germline V gene sequence: CDR1 MNHEY, CDR2 SVGEGT. Trimming took 3 bases from V and 6 from J, leaving 9 bases between them. The CDR3 nucleotides are TGTGCCAGCAGTTATGCGGGACCCAATGAGCAGTTCTTC. Encoded protein: CASSYAGPNEQFF.

This clonotype appeared a few times. The J gene is TRBJ2-1, the V gene TRBV7-2; the D gene is possibly TRBD2 (6 bases). Germline V gene lookup returns CDR1 SGHTA and CDR2 FQGNSA. The CDR3 sequence is 18 residues long. The V end was cut by 5 bases, the J end by 4 bases, with 24 bases between. CDR3 residues: CASSPYTTRDWRYNEQFF. The CDR3 nucleotides are TGTGCCAGCAGCCCGTACACTACCCGGGACTGGAGGTACAATGAGCAGTTCTTC.

There are many counts of this clonotype. V usage is TRBV10-2 and J usage is TRBJ2-3; TRBD2 matches 11 bases. CDR1 is WSHSY and CDR2 is SAAADI in the germline V gene. This CDR3 spans 16 amino acids. V gave up 3 bases and J gave up 4 bases; unmatched junction bases: 6. The CDR3 loop is CASSETSGRWSDTQYF. CDR3 nucleotide sequence: TGCGCCAGCAGTGAAACTAGCGGGAGATGGTCAGATACGCAGTATTTT.

This clonotype was detected ten times or more. V usage is TRBV9 and J usage is TRBJ1-1; D is unclear. The CDR3 is 14 residues long. Germline assignment: CDR1 SGDLS and CDR2 YYNGEE. V was trimmed by 0 bases and J by 0 bases, leaving 6 bases between them. The CDR3 reads CASSVDGMNTEAFF. DNA for the CDR3: TGTGCCAGCAGCGTAGACGGTATGAACACTGAAGCTTTCTTT. Combining the CDR3 with reference TRBV9 and TRBJ1-1 gives the whole variable domain DSGVTQTPKHLITATGQRVTLRCSPRSGDLSVYWYQQSLDQGLQFLIQYYNGEERAKGNILERFSAQQFPDLHSELNLSSLELGDSALYFCASSVDGMNTEAFFGQGTRLTVV.

J is TRBJ2-1 and V is TRBV2; D is undetermined. Trimming left V 6 bases short and J 9 bases short, with 9 bases between. This CDR3 contains 11 residues. Germline lookup yields CDR1 SNHLY and CDR2 FYNNEI. CDR3 nucleotides: TGTGCCAGCAGCCCCGCTATTGAGCAGTTCTTC. Its protein is CASSPAIEQFF.

This clonotype was seen at least ten times. This sequence joins TRBV7-8 and TRBJ2-3; D ambiguous. Between the trimmed V and J ends, which lost 2 bases and 0 bases, there was a span of 18 bases. Germline lookup yields CDR1 SGHVS and CDR2 FQNEAQ. CDR3 length equals 18 residues. CDR3 bases: TGTGCCAGCAGCTTATCAACTTGGTCTAGTCCTAGCACAGATACGCAGTATTTT. Amino acid sequence: CASSLSTWSSPSTDTQYF.

This clonotype showed up many times. The chain has TRBV11-2 and TRBJ1-2, with a weak D call TRBD1 (6 bases). Germline V gene data show CDR1 as SGHAT and CDR2 as FQNNGV. With 0 bases removed from V and 4 bases from J, the gap between germline ends came to 12 bases. CDR3 length: 15 amino acids. CDR3 residues: CASSLEGRGGYGYTF. The CDR3 coding sequence is TGTGCCAGCAGCTTAGAGGGCAGGGGAGGCTATGGCTACACCTTC.

This clonotype has ten or more counts. V gene TRBV20-1 combines with J gene TRBJ2-7; the match to TRBD2 covers 10 bases. Trimming removed 5 bases from V and 5 bases from J; junction bases left unmatched: 9. This CDR3 has 14 residues. Germline lookup yields CDR1 DFQATT and CDR2 SNEGSKA (reference sequence). CDR3 sequence reads: CSAQPAGGPHEQYF. DNA for the CDR3: TGCAGTGCTCAGCCAGCGGGAGGGCCCCACGAGCAGTACTTC.

The CDR3 nucleotides read TGTGCCAGCAGCCAAGTCCCAGGGTCAGACACAGATACGCAGTATTTT. Its protein is CASSQVPGSDTDTQYF. The chain employs TRBV14 and TRBJ2-3; tentative D call: TRBD1 (5 bases). Trimming left V 1 base short and J 2 bases short, with 13 bases between. The CDR3 consists of 16 residues. Per germline, CDR1 SGHDN and CDR2 FVKESK.

This clonotype was detected many times. This rearrangement joins TRBV3-1 to TRBJ1-1, with a possible D match to TRBD1 (5 bases). Germline lookup yields CDR1 LGHDT and CDR2 YNNKEL (reference sequence). CDR3 size: 16 residues. V was cut by 2 bases and J by 4 bases, with 17 bases left in between. The CDR3 loop is CASSQRDLGGATEAFF. Written as DNA, the CDR3 is TGTGCCAGCAGCCAACGGGACCTAGGAGGAGCCACTGAAGCTTTCTTT.

This sequence joins TRBV13 and TRBJ2-1, with a possible D match to TRBD2 (5 bases). Germline assignment: CDR1 PRHDT and CDR2 FYEKMQ (reference sequence). The CDR3 length is 16 residues. V lost 7 bases and J 5 bases, leaving 21 bases between the germline ends. CDR3 protein: CASTPNLGAGHNEQFF. CDR3 bases: TGTGCCAGCACTCCGAACCTTGGCGCGGGCCACAATGAGCAGTTCTTC.

This clonotype was detected only a few times. The chain employs TRBV7-2 and TRBJ2-2, with 8 bases lining up with TRBD2. The CDR3 runs 17 residues. Per germline, CDR1 SGHTA and CDR2 FQGNSA. J gave up 6 bases and V 5 bases, and 14 bases lay outside the gene matches. The CDR3 here is CASSADQAGVHPGELFF. The CDR3 DNA reads as TGTGCCAGCAGCGCGGATCAAGCGGGAGTGCACCCCGGGGAGCTGTTTTTT.

V gene TRBV4-2 combines with J gene TRBJ2-7; no clear D. Germline CDR1 reads LGHNA; CDR2 reads YNFKEQ. The V end lost 0 bases, the J end lost 4 bases, and 10 bases lay between the germline ends. CDR3 length: 14 amino acids. DNA of the CDR3: TGTGCCAGCAGCCAAGATCCGATCGGATACGAGCAGTACTTC. The encoded protein is CASSQDPIGYEQYF.

This clonotype has at least ten counts. The genes are TRBV10-1 and TRBJ2-3, with unresolved D. CDR3 length: 13 residues. V lost 3 bases and J lost 2, with 6 bases in between. Germline V gene lookup returns CDR1 WNHNN and CDR2 SYGVQD (reference sequence). The CDR3 nucleotides are TGCGCCAGCAGTGATACGCTCACAGATACGCAGTATTTT. Amino acids: CASSDTLTDTQYF.

The rearrangement joins TRBV9 to TRBJ1-6, with 10 bases fitting TRBD1. V lost 3 bases, J lost 0 bases, and 3 bases stayed unmatched. The CDR3 is 17 amino acids. Looked up from germline, CDR1 is SGDLS and CDR2 is YYNGEE. CDR3 loop: CASSAGQGSSYNSPLHF. DNA of the CDR3: TGTGCCAGCAGCGCGGGACAGGGGAGCTCCTATAATTCACCCCTCCACTTT.

The table lists this clonotype with many counts. The chain is built from TRBV7-3 and TRBJ2-3, with TRBD1 matching 7 bases. Looked up from germline, CDR1 is SGHTA and CDR2 is FQGTGA. The CDR3 consists of 13 residues. V was pared by 5 bases and J by 5 bases, with 4 bases of the junction left unmatched. The CDR3 bases are TGTGCCAGCAGCCGGACAGGCTTAGATACGCAGTATTTT. Translating it yields CASSRTGLDTQYF.

The V and J genes are TRBV28 and TRBJ2-6; TRBD1 is a possible D gene (6 bases). Trimming left V 5 bases short and J 2 bases short, with 13 bases between. This CDR3 spans 16 amino acids. Germline CDR1 and CDR2: MDHEN and SYDVKM. The CDR3 DNA reads as TGTGCCAGCAGTGCCCCACAGGGCACTGGGGCCAACGTCCTGACTTTC. Translating it yields CASSAPQGTGANVLTF. Together with reference TRBV28 and TRBJ2-6, the CDR3 gives the full variable domain: DVKVTQSSRYLVKRTGEKVFLECVQDMDHENMFWYRQDPGLGLRLIYFSYDVKMKEKGDIPEGYSVSREKKERFSLILESASTNQTSMYLCASSAPQGTGANVLTFGAGSRLTVL.

This clonotype was seen more than once but under ten times. The chain carries TRBV6-5 and TRBJ2-7; the D is unclear. V was cut by 1 base and J by 1 base, with 11 bases left in between. Germline V gene sequence: CDR1 MNHEY, CDR2 SVGAGI. This CDR3 is 15 amino acids long. The CDR3 protein is CASSYYLGGSYEQYF. In nucleotides, the CDR3 is TGTGCCAGCAGTTACTACCTCGGCGGTTCCTACGAGCAGTACTTC.